Each of the 27 T cell receptor beta chains below was sequenced from the same sample in a study of blood T cell repertoires in COVID-19. Assay used: immunoSEQ multiplex PCR; TCRdb lists only in-frame clones, some missing. Among approximately 350,000 clones listed, roughly four fifths were seen once. The sequencing input was PBMCs or T cells enriched from blood (not recorded which). Receptor source: a woman aged 45-65 years who had recovered from COVID-19.

The V and J genes are TRBV12-3 or TRBV12-4 and TRBJ1-2, with 7 bases matching TRBD1. The CDR3 loop spans 13 amino acids. The J segment lost 5 bases and the V segment lost 5 bases, leaving 5 bases of the junction unmatched. CDR3 protein: CASSLTGEYGYTF. CDR3 DNA sequence: TGTGCCAGCAGTCTCACAGGGGAATATGGCTACACCTTC.

The chain couples TRBV6-2 or TRBV6-3 to TRBJ2-1; 7 bases are a match to TRBD2. Germline loops: CDR1 MNHEY, CDR2 SVGEGT. J lost 9 bases, V lost 6 bases, and 17 bases had no gene match. There are 16 residues in the CDR3. CDR3 in DNA: TGTGCCAGCAGCACCTCCTGGGAGGGTAGAACGTCTGAGCAGTTCTTC. This encodes CASSTSWEGRTSEQFF.

A few counts support this clone. Written as DNA, the CDR3 is TGTGCCTGGTCAAATCGGGGGGGTGGCTACACCTTC. Amino acid sequence: CAWSNRGGGYTF. The V call is TRBV30, the J call TRBJ1-2; a possible D gene is TRBD1 (5 bases). This CDR3 contains 12 residues. Trimming took 5 bases from V and 7 from J, leaving 14 bases between them. The germline V gene has CDR1 GTSNPN and CDR2 SVGIG (reference sequence).

Only a few counts were recorded for this clone. The chain recombines TRBV11-3 with TRBJ1-1; 8 bases are a match to TRBD1. The length of the CDR3 is 15 residues. After removal of 3 bases from V and 1 base from J, the junction contained 4 bases not matched to a gene. Germline V lookup: CDR1 SGHNT, CDR2 YENEEA. The chain's CDR3 is CASSLIGQGNTEAFF. Here the CDR3 DNA reads TGTGCCAGCAGCTTGATTGGACAGGGGAACACTGAAGCTTTCTTT.

V usage is TRBV7-3 and J usage is TRBJ1-1, with TRBD1 as a possible D gene (5 bases). Germline CDR1 SGHTA, CDR2 FQGTGA. The V end lost 2 bases, the J end lost 1 base, and 11 bases lay between the germline ends. The CDR3 is 15 residues long. In DNA, the CDR3 is TGTGCCAGCAGCTTATTATCAGGGCCGAACACTGAAGCTTTCTTT. This encodes CASSLLSGPNTEAFF.

V and J are TRBV5-1 and TRBJ2-7; 10 bases fit TRBD1. In germline, CDR1 is SGHRS, CDR2 YFSETQ. J was trimmed by 0 bases and V by 3 bases; bases with no gene match: 6. The CDR3 is made up of 16 amino acids. CDR3: CASSYRTGGNSYEQYF. The CDR3 bases are TGCGCCAGCAGCTACCGGACAGGGGGGAACTCCTACGAGCAGTACTTC.

Only one count was recorded for this clone. This chain connects TRBV7-2 to TRBJ1-5; 7 bases are shared with TRBD1. The V segment lost 0 bases and the J segment 0 bases; nucleotides outside the gene matches: 5. The CDR3 runs to 17 residues. Looked up from germline, CDR1 is SGHTA and CDR2 is FQGNSA. The CDR3 DNA is TGTGCCAGCAGCTTAGCGCCCAGGGGGATTAGCAATCAGCCCCAGCATTTT. It yields the protein CASSLAPRGISNQPQHF.

This chain uses TRBV30 with TRBJ1-4; D is undetermined. The CDR3 length is 15 residues. Germline CDR1 reads GTSNPN; CDR2 reads SVGIG (reference sequence). Trimming removed 4 bases from V and 4 bases from J, with 16 bases in between. CDR3 residues: CAWTAPQAFNEKLFF. For the CDR3, the DNA is TGTGCCTGGACCGCCCCCCAGGCCTTTAATGAAAAACTGTTTTTT. Filled out from reference TRBV30 and TRBJ1-4, the complete variable domain reads SQTIHQWPATLVQPVGSPLSLECTVEGTSNPNLYWYRQAAGRGLQLLFYSVGIGQISSEVPQNLSASRPQDRQFILSSKKLLLSDSGFYLCAWTAPQAFNEKLFFGSGTQLSVL.

The chain combines TRBV6-5 with TRBJ1-6; D unclear. The CDR3 is 15 residues long. Trimming stripped 2 bases from V and 10 bases from J, with 15 bases between. Germline CDR1 and CDR2: MNHEY and SVGAGI. CDR3 sequence reads: CASSYDTGLGSPLHF. The CDR3 DNA sequence: TGTGCCAGCAGTTACGACACGGGGTTGGGATCACCCCTCCACTTT.

This chain joins TRBV4-1 and TRBJ1-2; a weak D match, TRBD1 (5 bases). The ends were cut back, 2 bases at V and 7 bases at J, with 14 bases in the middle. Germline lookup yields CDR1 MGHRA and CDR2 YSYEKL. The CDR3 is 14 amino acids. CDR3 DNA: TGCGCCAGCAGCCAACCTACAGGTCGATTTGGCTACACCTTC. It yields the protein CASSQPTGRFGYTF.

The J gene is TRBJ2-3, the V gene TRBV4-1; weak D call: TRBD2 (6 bases). Germline CDR1 and CDR2: MGHRA and YSYEKL. The V end was cut by 2 bases, the J end by 5 bases, with 14 bases between. The CDR3 is made up of 15 amino acids. CDR3 region: CASSQHGAGGDTQYF. As DNA, the CDR3 is TGCGCCAGCAGCCAACATGGAGCGGGTGGAGATACGCAGTATTTT.

J is TRBJ2-7 and V is TRBV27, with 7 bases aligning to TRBD1. CDR1 is MNHEY and CDR2 is SMNVEV in the germline V gene (reference sequence). This CDR3 spans 14 amino acids. V lost 6 bases to trimming and J lost 3 bases; unmatched junction nucleotides: 8. This chain's CDR3 is CASSIGTALYEQYF. The DNA of the CDR3 is TGTGCCAGCAGCATTGGGACAGCGCTCTACGAGCAGTACTTC.

The chain links TRBV11-3 to TRBJ1-1, with TRBD1 identical over 10 bases. This CDR3 has 15 residues. In germline, CDR1 is SGHNT, CDR2 YENEEA. J lost 5 bases, V lost 5 bases, and 8 bases had no gene match. The CDR3 region is CASSTAGQGVTEAFF. The CDR3 bases are TGTGCCAGCAGCACCGCTGGACAGGGGGTTACTGAAGCTTTCTTT.

This clone showed up just once. The rearrangement joins TRBV18 to TRBJ1-2; 10 nucleotides match TRBD1. There are 14 residues in the CDR3. The V gene end was trimmed by 7 bases and the J gene end by 6 bases; junction bases not matched to a gene: 8. Germline CDR1 reads KGHSH; CDR2 reads LQKENI. In DNA form, the CDR3 reads TGTGCCAGCTTACTATCCGGGACAGGGGATGGCTACACCTTC. Its protein product is CASLLSGTGDGYTF.

The table lists this clone with a count of one. The V and J genes are TRBV28 and TRBJ2-1; 14 bases are shared with TRBD2. The CDR3 is made up of 15 amino acids. The J segment lost 8 bases and the V segment lost 4 bases, leaving 4 bases of the junction unmatched. The germline gives CDR1 MDHEN, CDR2 SYDVKM. The CDR3 region has the DNA TGTGCCAGCAGTTCGGGACTAGCGGGGGCAGATGAGCAGTTCTTC. Its translation: CASSSGLAGADEQFF.

The chain couples TRBV5-1 to TRBJ1-1; D perhaps matches TRBD1 (5 bases). This CDR3 has 15 amino acids. Germline V lookup: CDR1 SGHRS, CDR2 YFSETQ. V was cut by 0 bases and J by 5 bases, with 14 bases left in between. CDR3 in DNA: TGCGCCAGCAGCTTGGAGCACAGGTCGGATACTGAAGCTTTCTTT. This codes for CASSLEHRSDTEAFF.

CDR3 region: CASSRTGYSNQPQHF. Here the CDR3 DNA reads TGTGCCAGCAGCCGGACAGGGTATAGCAATCAGCCCCAGCATTTT. V and J are TRBV27 and TRBJ1-5; the match to TRBD1 covers 8 bases. Germline trimming cut 6 bases from V and 0 bases from J; bases unmatched to any gene: 4. Germline V gives CDR1 MNHEY, CDR2 SMNVEV (reference sequence). The CDR3 contains 15 residues.

V is TRBV18 and J is TRBJ1-6, with 7 positions matching TRBD1. The V segment lost 3 bases and the J segment 7 bases; nucleotides outside the gene matches: 3. This CDR3 spans 14 amino acids. Per the germline V gene, CDR1 is KGHSH and CDR2 is LQKENI. The CDR3 region is CASSPAGGNSPLHF. The CDR3 DNA reads as TGTGCCAGCTCACCGGCAGGGGGGAATTCACCCCTCCACTTT.

This sequence joins TRBV20-1 and TRBJ2-7, with TRBD1 matching 12 bases. V trimming: 3 bases; J trimming: 7 bases; junction bases outside the gene matches: 16. The CDR3 contains 17 residues. Germline CDR1 is DFQATT and CDR2 is SNEGSKA (reference sequence). In DNA, the CDR3 is TGCAGTGCTAGTTTTGGGACAGGGGGCGCGGGGCTGTGGGAGCAGTACTTC. Its translation: CSASFGTGGAGLWEQYF.

V is TRBV30 and J is TRBJ1-3, with a possible D match to TRBD1 (6 bases). The V and J ends lost 3 bases and 0 bases respectively, with 15 bases between them. Germline CDR1 and CDR2: GTSNPN and SVGIG (reference sequence). The CDR3 is 16 amino acids. CDR3 sequence (DNA): TGTGCCTGGAGCCTAGGGGGACGGTACTCTGGAAACACCATATATTTT. Amino acids: CAWSLGGRYSGNTIYF.

DNA for the CDR3: TGTGCCAGCAGCATTACGGGTAGCAATCAGCCCCAGCATTTT. Encoded protein: CASSITGSNQPQHF. The chain couples TRBV21-1 to TRBJ1-5. TRBV21-1 represents a pseudogene. The CDR3 totals 14 residues.

The chain joins TRBV2 to TRBJ2-1; weak D call: TRBD1 (5 bases). Looked up from germline, CDR1 is SNHLY and CDR2 is FYNNEI. The CDR3 contains 13 residues. V was shortened by 6 bases and J by 8 bases, with 14 bases between the two germline ends. CDR3 loop: CASSLGPRDEQFF. CDR3 sequence (DNA): TGTGCCAGCAGCCTGGGGCCTAGGGATGAGCAGTTCTTC.

This chain uses TRBV7-3 with TRBJ1-2, with TRBD1 matching 8 bases. CDR1 is SGHTA, CDR2 FQGTGA, per germline. This CDR3 is 13 amino acids long. Germline trimming cut 5 bases from V and 5 bases from J; bases unmatched to any gene: 4. DNA for the CDR3: TGTGCCAGCAGCGGACAGGGCACTTATGGCTACACCTTC. Translating gives CASSGQGTYGYTF.

This chain links TRBV7-2 with TRBJ2-3; D not certain. Per the germline V gene, CDR1 is SGHTA and CDR2 is FQGNSA. The CDR3 is made up of 13 amino acids. V shed 5 bases and J shed 8 bases, with 14 bases lying between them. The CDR3 protein is CASSVSSVGTQYF. Here the CDR3 DNA reads TGTGCCAGCAGCGTTTCCAGCGTGGGTACGCAGTATTTT.

The rearrangement links TRBV2 to TRBJ1-2; 7 bases are shared with TRBD1. CDR1 is SNHLY and CDR2 is FYNNEI in the germline V gene. The V gene end was trimmed by 6 bases and the J gene end by 0 bases; junction bases not matched to a gene: 4. The CDR3 is 14 amino acids. The DNA of the CDR3 is TGTGCCAGCAGGGCGACAGGGACTAACTATGGCTACACCTTC. Protein product: CASRATGTNYGYTF.

The chain couples TRBV7-2 to TRBJ2-2, with 9 bases lining up with TRBD2. J lost 8 bases, V lost 7 bases, and 8 bases had no gene match. The CDR3 is 14 residues long. CDR1 SGHTA and CDR2 FQGNSA come from the germline V gene. The CDR3 DNA reads TGTGCCAGCATCAATAGCGGGAGTTCTGGGGAGCTGTTTTTT. Amino acid sequence: CASINSGSSGELFF.

The chain employs TRBV2 and TRBJ1-2; unclear D gene. The CDR3 loop spans 13 amino acids. CDR1 and CDR2 from the germline V gene are SNHLY and FYNNEI. V was pared by 4 bases and J by 0 bases, with 6 bases between. This chain's CDR3 is CASSVTTNYGYTF. CDR3 sequence (DNA): TGTGCCAGCAGTGTCACAACTAACTATGGCTACACCTTC.